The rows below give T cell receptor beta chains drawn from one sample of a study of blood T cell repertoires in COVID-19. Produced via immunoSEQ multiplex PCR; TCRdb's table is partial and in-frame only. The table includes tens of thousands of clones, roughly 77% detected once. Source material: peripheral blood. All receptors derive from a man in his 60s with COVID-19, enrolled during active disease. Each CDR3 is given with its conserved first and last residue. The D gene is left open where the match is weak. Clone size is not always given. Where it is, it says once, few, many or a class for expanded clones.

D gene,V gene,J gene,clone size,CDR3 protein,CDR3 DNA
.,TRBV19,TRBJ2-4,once,CASSIFRGLSYLAKNIQYF,TGTGCCAGTAGTATCTTCAGGGGTCTATCATATCTAGCCAAAAACATTCAGTACTTC
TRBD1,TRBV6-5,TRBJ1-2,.,CASSYRDRNYGYTF,TGTGCCAGCAGTTACAGGGACAGAAACTATGGCTACACCTTC
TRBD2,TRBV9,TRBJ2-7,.,CASSEGASGSFGAYEQYF,TGTGCCAGCAGCGAGGGGGCTAGCGGGAGTTTCGGGGCCTACGAGCAGTACTTC
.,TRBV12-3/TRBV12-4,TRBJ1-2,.,CASSLADGYTF,TGTGCCAGCAGTTTAGCCGATGGCTACACCTTC
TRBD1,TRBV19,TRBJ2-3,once,CASSNTATGSGTDTQYF,TGTGCCAGTAGTAACACCGCGACAGGGTCGGGCACAGATACGCAGTATTTT
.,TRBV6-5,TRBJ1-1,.,CASGTQGSLFYF,TGTGCCAGCGGTACACAGGGCTCCCTTTTCTACTTT
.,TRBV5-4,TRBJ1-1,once,CASSPPGGDRGTEAFF,TGTGCCAGCAGCCCACCCGGGGGAGATAGGGGCACTGAAGCTTTCTTT
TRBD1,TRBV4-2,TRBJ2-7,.,CASSQESGQGYEQYF,TGTGCCAGCAGCCAAGAATCGGGACAGGGATACGAGCAGTACTTC
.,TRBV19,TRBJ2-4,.,CASSIGAGASAKNIQYF,TGTGCCAGTAGTATAGGGGCGGGGGCCTCAGCCAAAAACATTCAGTACTTC
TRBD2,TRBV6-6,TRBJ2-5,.,CASRREGGPQETQYF,TGTGCCAGCCGCCGGGAGGGAGGGCCTCAAGAGACCCAGTACTTC
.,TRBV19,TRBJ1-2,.,CASSIDGNRNYGYTF,TGTGCCAGTAGTATAGATGGTAACAGAAACTATGGCTACACCTTC
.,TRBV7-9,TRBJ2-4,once,CASSQTGSADIQYF,TGTGCCAGCAGCCAAACAGGGTCCGCCGACATTCAGTACTTC
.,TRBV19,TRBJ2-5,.,CASKENPLGTAATQYF,TGTGCCAGTAAGGAAAACCCGTTAGGAACAGCGGCGACCCAGTACTTC
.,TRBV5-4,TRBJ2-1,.,CASSLGGLATNNEQFF,TGTGCCAGCAGCTTGGGGGGTCTAGCGACCAACAATGAGCAGTTCTTC
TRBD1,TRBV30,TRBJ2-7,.,CAWKTPGTGPPEQYF,TGTGCCTGGAAAACGCCCGGGACAGGGCCCCCCGAGCAGTACTTC
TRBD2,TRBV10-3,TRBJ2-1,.,CAISDRRLAGEMVNEQFF,TGTGCCATCAGTGACCGACGACTAGCGGGAGAAATGGTAAATGAGCAGTTCTTC
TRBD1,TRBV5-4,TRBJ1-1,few,CASSPPLRTGGAHTEAFF,TGTGCCAGCAGCCCCCCTCTACGGACAGGCGGGGCACACACTGAAGCTTTCTTT
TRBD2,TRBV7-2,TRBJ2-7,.,CASGTSGSAYEQYF,TGTGCCAGTGGGACTAGCGGGTCCGCCTACGAGCAGTACTTC
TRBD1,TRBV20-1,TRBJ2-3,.,CSASPRDRVTDTQYF,TGCAGTGCTAGTCCCCGGGACAGAGTTACAGATACGCAGTATTTT
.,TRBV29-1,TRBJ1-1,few,CSVEEGANTEAFF,TGCAGCGTTGAAGAGGGGGCGAACACTGAAGCTTTCTTT
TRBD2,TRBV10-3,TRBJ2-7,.,CATQTSGSHEQYF,TGTGCCACCCAGACTAGCGGGAGCCACGAGCAGTACTTC
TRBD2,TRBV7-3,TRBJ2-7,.,CASSLGAGGPYEQYF,TGTGCCAGCAGCTTAGGAGCGGGAGGGCCCTACGAGCAGTACTTC
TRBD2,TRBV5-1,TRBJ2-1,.,CASSLVSSGNNEQFF,TGCGCCAGCAGCTTGGTGTCTAGCGGAAACAATGAGCAGTTCTTC
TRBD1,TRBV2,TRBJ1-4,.,CASSPTGTVEKLFF,TGTGCCAGCAGTCCGACAGGGACTGTTGAAAAACTGTTTTTT
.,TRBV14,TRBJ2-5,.,CASSQDKLRQGVETQYF,TGTGCCAGCAGCCAAGATAAACTAAGGCAAGGGGTAGAGACCCAGTACTTC
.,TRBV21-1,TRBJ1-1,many,CASRAKGQGDTEAFF,TGTGCCAGCAGGGCAAAGGGACAAGGGGACACTGAAGCTTTCTTT
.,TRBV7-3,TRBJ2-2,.,CASSPGLGNTGELFF,TGTGCCAGCAGCCCCGGACTGGGGAACACCGGGGAGCTGTTTTTT
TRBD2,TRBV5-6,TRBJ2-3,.,CASSLRGLAEITDTQYF,TGTGCCAGCAGCTTGAGGGGACTAGCGGAGATCACAGATACGCAGTATTTT
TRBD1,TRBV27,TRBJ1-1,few,CASRDRSMNTEAFF,TGTGCCAGCAGGGACAGGTCAATGAACACTGAAGCTTTCTTT
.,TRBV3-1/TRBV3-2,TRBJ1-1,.,CASSPSGKGTFF,TGTGCCAGCAGCCCGAGCGGGAAAGGGACTTTCTTT
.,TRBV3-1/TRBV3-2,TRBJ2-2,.,CASSPLQGGGELFF,TGTGCCAGCAGCCCCCTCCAGGGCGGCGGGGAGCTGTTTTTT
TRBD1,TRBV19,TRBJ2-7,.,CASSLETQGAPYEQYF,TGTGCCAGTAGTTTAGAAACGCAGGGGGCTCCTTACGAGCAGTACTTC
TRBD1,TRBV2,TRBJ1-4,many,CASRDWTGGEHNEKLFF,TGTGCCAGCAGAGACTGGACAGGGGGAGAGCATAATGAAAAACTGTTTTTT
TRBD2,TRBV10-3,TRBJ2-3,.,CATLAGGSTDTQYF,TGTGCCACCCTAGCGGGGGGATCCACAGATACGCAGTATTTT
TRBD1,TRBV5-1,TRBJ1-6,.,CASSSRQGLNSPLHF,TGCGCCAGCAGCTCGAGACAGGGTCTTAATTCACCCCTCCACTTT
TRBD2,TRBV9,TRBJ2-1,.,CASSVAGLAGGSYNEQFF,TGTGCCAGCAGCGTAGCTGGACTAGCGGGGGGGTCCTACAATGAGCAGTTCTTC
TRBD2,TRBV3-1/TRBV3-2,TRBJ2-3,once,CASSPGVGGGRNTQYF,TGTGCCAGCAGCCCGGGGGTAGGCGGGGGTCGAAATACGCAGTATTTT
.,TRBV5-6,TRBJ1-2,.,CASSLNQGSYGYTF,TGTGCCAGCAGCTTAAATCAGGGATCTTATGGCTACACCTTC
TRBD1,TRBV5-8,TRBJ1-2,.,CASRRLTGVGGYTF,TGTGCCAGCAGACGCCTTACAGGGGTAGGCGGCTACACCTTC
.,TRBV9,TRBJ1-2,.,CASSAYDTALGYGYTF,TGTGCCAGCAGCGCGTATGACACCGCTTTAGGATATGGCTACACCTTC
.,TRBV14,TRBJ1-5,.,CASSQTLGQPQHF,TGTGCCAGCAGCCAGACACTTGGCCAGCCCCAGCATTTT
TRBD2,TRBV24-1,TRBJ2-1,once,CATSGAGADPNEQFF,TGTGCCACCAGTGGAGCGGGAGCCGACCCCAATGAGCAGTTCTTC
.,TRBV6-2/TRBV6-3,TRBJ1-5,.,CASSYSTTGSQPQHF,TGTGCCAGCAGTTACTCAACGACGGGGAGTCAGCCCCAGCATTTT
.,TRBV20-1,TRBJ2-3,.,CSARGVDTQYF,TGCAGTGCTAGGGGAGTCGATACGCAGTATTTT
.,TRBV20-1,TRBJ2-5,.,CSASSQGLGTQYF,TGCAGTGCTAGTTCCCAGGGGCTAGGGACCCAGTACTTC
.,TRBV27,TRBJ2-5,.,CASRRNKGETQYF,TGTGCCAGCAGACGGAATAAGGGGGAGACCCAGTACTTC
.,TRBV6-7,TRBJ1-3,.,CASSLHPGWGNTIYF,TGTGCCAGCAGCCTACACCCAGGGTGGGGAAACACCATATATTTT
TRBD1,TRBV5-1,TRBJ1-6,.,CASRTGNNGSPLHF,TGCGCCAGCAGGACAGGGAACAACGGTTCACCCCTCCACTTT
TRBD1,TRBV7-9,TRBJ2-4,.,CASSSDRAQKNIQYF,TGTGCCAGCAGCTCGGACAGGGCTCAAAAAAACATTCAGTACTTC
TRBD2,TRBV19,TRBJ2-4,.,CASSSGGGLPQNIQYF,TGTGCCAGTAGTTCGGGGGGGGGACTACCCCAAAACATTCAGTACTTC
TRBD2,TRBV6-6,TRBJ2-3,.,CASSYWGLATDTQYF,TGTGCCAGCAGTTACTGGGGACTAGCGACAGATACGCAGTATTTT